This paragraph covers one TCR beta chain sequence. The antigen remains unidentified. The data were taken from a study of cytomegalovirus exposure and HLA in healthy donors. Study-wide points: Specific recognition of CMV antigens was confirmed in vitro for a few chains (all CMV-associated). Some TCR beta chains (more than 150 of them) were listed as cytomegalovirus-associated. Reported results showed that the classifier diagnosed cytomegalovirus status with high specificity and sensitivity. The study found most TCR sequences rare, yet found some public TCRs in many donors.

This table comes from immunoSEQ multiplex PCR, and its TCRdb copy is limited to in-frame clones, with some not included. Of roughly 150,000 clones in the sample, 70% to 85% are singletons; the top ten hold around 27%. Germline values: CDR1 SGHNT, CDR2 YYREEE (reference sequence). The CDR3 is 13 residues long. V lost 1 base to trimming and J lost 4 bases, with 8 bases between them. The sequence came from a man aged 25 to 40 in good health and CMV-seropositive. The J gene is TRBJ1-2, the V gene TRBV5-4; tentative D call: TRBD1 (6 bases). The material sequenced was PBMCs. The CDR3 here is CASSLRGGYGYTF. The CDR3 region has the DNA TGTGCCAGCAGCTTGAGAGGGGGCTATGGCTACACCTTC.